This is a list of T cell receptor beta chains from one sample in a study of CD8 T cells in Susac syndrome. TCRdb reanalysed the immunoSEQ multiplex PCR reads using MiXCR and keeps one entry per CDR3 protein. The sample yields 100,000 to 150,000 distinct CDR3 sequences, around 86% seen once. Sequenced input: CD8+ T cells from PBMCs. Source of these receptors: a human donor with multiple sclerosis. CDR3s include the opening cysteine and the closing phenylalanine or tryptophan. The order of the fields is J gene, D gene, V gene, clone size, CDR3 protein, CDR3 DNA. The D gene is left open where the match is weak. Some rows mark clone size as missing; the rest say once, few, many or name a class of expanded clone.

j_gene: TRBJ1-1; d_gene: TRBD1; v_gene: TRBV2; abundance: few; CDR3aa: CASRTGIEAFF; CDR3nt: TGTGCCAGCCGGACAGGTATTGAAGCTTTCTTT
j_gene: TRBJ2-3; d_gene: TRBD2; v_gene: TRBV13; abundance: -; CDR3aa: CASSHTSGGTDTQYF; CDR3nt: TGTGCCAGCAGTCATACTAGCGGGGGCACAGATACGCAGTATTTT
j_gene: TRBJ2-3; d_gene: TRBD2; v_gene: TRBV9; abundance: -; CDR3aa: CASSLTGTSGRVSTDTQYF; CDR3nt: TGTGCCAGCAGCCTCACCGGGACTAGCGGGAGAGTTAGCACAGATACGCAGTATTTT
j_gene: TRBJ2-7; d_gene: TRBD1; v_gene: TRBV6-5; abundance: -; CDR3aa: CASSYGTGVPYEQYF; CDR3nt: TGTGCCAGCAGTTACGGGACAGGGGTGCCCTACGAGCAGTACTTC
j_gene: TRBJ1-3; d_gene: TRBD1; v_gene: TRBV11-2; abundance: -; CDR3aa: CASTKGQGRSGNTIYF; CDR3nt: TGTGCCAGCACCAAAGGACAGGGACGCTCTGGAAACACCATATATTTT
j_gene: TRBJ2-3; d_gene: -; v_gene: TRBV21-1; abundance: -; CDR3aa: CASSKDWRTDTQYF; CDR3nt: TGTGCCAGCAGCAAGGACTGGCGCACAGATACGCAGTATTTT
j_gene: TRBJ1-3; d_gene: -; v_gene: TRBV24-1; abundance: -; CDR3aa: CATSDRDGNTIYF; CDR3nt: TGTGCCACCAGTGACAGGGATGGAAACACCATATATTTT
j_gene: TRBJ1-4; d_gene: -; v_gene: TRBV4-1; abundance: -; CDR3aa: CASSQPGFNEKLFF; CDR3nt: TGCGCCAGCAGCCAGCCGGGGTTTAATGAAAAACTGTTTTTT
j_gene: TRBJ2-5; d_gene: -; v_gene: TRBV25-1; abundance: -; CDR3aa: CASSERSLADQETQYF; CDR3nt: TGTGCCAGCAGTGAACGATCTCTAGCAGATCAAGAGACCCAGTACTTC
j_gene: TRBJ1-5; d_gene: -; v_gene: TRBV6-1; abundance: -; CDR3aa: CASGEFMDLKQPQHF; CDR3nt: TGTGCCAGCGGAGAGTTCATGGATTTAAAACAGCCCCAGCATTTT
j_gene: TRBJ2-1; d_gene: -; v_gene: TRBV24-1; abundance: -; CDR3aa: CATSDPPSNEQFF; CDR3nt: TGTGCCACCAGTGACCCCCCGAGCAATGAGCAGTTCTTC
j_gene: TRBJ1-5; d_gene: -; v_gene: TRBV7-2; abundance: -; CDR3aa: CASSTPTQPQHF; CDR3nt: TGTGCCAGCAGCACCCCAACTCAGCCCCAGCATTTT
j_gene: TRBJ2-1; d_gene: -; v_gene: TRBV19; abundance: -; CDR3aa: CASSIDLQAGSYNEQFF; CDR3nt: TGTGCCAGTAGTATAGATCTCCAAGCGGGTTCCTACAATGAGCAGTTCTTC
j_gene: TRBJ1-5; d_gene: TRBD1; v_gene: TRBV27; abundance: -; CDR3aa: CASSSRTGGGNQPQHF; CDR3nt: TGTGCCAGCAGTTCCCGGACAGGGGGGGGCAATCAGCCCCAGCATTTT
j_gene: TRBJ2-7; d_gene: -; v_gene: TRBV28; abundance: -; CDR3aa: CASSLGPAEQYF; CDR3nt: TGTGCCAGCAGTTTGGGCCCCGCCGAGCAGTACTTC
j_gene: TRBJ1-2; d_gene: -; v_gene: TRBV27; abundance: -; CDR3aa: CASRLTGNYGYTF; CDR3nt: TGTGCCAGCAGACTTACAGGGAACTATGGCTACACCTTC
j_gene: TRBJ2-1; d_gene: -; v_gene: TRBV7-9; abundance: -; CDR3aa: CASTLEVMNNEQFF; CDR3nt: TGTGCCAGCACCCTTGAGGTGATGAACAATGAGCAGTTCTTC
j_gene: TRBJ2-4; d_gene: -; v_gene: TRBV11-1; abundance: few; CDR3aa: CASSPLADWNIQYF; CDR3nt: TGTGCCAGCAGCCCCCTGGCCGATTGGAACATTCAGTACTTC
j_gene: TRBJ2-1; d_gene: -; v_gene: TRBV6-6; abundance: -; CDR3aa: CASSVEIRNEQFF; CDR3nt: TGTGCCAGCTCCGTTGAAATCCGCAATGAGCAGTTCTTC
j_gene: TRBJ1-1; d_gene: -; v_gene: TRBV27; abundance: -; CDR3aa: CASSLSRMNTEAFF; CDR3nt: TGTGCCAGCAGTTTGTCCCGGATGAACACTGAAGCTTTCTTT
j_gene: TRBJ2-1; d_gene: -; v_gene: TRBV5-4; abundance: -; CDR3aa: CASHDYNEQFF; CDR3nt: TGTGCCAGCCACGACTACAATGAGCAGTTCTTC
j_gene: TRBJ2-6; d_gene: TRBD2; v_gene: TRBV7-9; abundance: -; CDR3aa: CASSPVGGWVNVLTF; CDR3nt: TGTGCCAGCAGCCCTGTGGGAGGGTGGGTCAACGTCCTGACTTTC
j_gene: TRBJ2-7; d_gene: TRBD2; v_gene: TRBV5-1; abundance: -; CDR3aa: CASNPGGREQYF; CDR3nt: TGCGCCAGCAACCCGGGGGGTCGCGAGCAGTACTTC
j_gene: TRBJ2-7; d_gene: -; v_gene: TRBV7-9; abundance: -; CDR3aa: CASSLPDRLTYEQYF; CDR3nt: TGTGCCAGCAGCTTACCCGACAGGCTAACCTACGAGCAGTACTTC
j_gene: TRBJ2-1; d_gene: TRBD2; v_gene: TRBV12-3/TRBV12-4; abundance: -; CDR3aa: CASSRTSGRFDEQFF; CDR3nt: TGTGCCAGCAGCCGGACTAGCGGGAGGTTTGATGAGCAGTTCTTC
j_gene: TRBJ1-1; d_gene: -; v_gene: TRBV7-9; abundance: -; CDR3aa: CASSLDEGGLSEAFF; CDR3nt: TGTGCCAGCAGCTTAGATGAGGGAGGATTGTCTGAAGCTTTCTTT
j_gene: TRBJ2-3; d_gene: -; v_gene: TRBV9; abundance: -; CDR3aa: CASSVPREGGTDTQYF; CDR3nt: TGTGCCAGCAGCGTCCCCCGAGAGGGGGGGACAGATACGCAGTATTTT
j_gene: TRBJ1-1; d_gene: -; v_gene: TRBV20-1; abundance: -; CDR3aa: CSATSLSVLNTEAFF; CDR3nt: TGCAGTGCAACGTCCTTATCAGTCTTGAACACTGAAGCTTTCTTT
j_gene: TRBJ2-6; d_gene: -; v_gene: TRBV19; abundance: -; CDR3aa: CASALISGANVLTF; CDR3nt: TGTGCCAGTGCTTTGATCTCTGGGGCCAACGTCCTGACTTTC
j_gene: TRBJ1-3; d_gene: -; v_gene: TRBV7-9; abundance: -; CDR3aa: CASSADRGNTIYF; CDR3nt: TGTGCCAGCAGCGCCGACAGGGGAAACACCATATATTTT
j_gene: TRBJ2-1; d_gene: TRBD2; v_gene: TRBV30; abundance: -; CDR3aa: CAWSEGLGQFF; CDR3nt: TGTGCCTGGAGTGAGGGACTAGGGCAGTTCTTC
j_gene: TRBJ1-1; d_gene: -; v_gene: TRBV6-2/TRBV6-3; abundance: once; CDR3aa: CASSREYRDEAFF; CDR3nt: TGTGCCAGCAGTCGAGAGTACAGGGATGAAGCTTTCTTT